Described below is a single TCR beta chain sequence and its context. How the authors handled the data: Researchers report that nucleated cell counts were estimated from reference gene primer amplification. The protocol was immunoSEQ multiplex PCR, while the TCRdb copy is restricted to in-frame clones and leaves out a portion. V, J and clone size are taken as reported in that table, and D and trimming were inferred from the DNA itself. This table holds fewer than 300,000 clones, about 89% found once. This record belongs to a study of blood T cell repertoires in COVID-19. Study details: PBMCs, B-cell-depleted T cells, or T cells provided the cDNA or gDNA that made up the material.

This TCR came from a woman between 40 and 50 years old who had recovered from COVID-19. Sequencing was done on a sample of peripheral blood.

The CDR3 DNA reads TGTGCCAGCAGCTTCCCTAGCGGTATTTACAATGAGCAGTTCTTC. Its translation: CASSFPSGIYNEQFF. This chain links TRBV5-4 with TRBJ2-1; TRBD2 matches 7 bases. Germline CDR1 SGHNT, CDR2 YYREEE (reference sequence). This CDR3 spans 15 amino acids. Trimming took 2 bases from V and 4 from J; bases not matched to a gene: 6.